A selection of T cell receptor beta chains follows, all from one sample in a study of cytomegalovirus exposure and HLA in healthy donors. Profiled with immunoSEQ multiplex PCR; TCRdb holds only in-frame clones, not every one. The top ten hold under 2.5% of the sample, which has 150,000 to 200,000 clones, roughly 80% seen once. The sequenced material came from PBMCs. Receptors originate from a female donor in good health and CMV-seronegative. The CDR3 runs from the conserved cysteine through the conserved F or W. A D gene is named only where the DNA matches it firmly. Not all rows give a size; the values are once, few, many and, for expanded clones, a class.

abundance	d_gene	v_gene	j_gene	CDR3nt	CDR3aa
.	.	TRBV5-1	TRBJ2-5	TGCGCCAGCAGCTTGGCCACTCAAGAGACCCAGTACTTC	CASSLATQETQYF
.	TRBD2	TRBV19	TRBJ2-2	TGTGCCAGTATGGTGGCTAGCGGGAGGTCCACCGGGGAGCTGTTTTTT	CASMVASGRSTGELFF
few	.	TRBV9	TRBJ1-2	TGTGCCAGCAGCGTAATCCTCGGTCTGTCACCCTATGGCTACACCTTC	CASSVILGLSPYGYTF
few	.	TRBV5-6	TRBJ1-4	TGTGCCAGCACCTCGGGAGGGCGACACGAAAAACTGTTTTTT	CASTSGGRHEKLFF
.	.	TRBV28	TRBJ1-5	TGTGCCAGCAGTCTCACAGGGAAAGTATTCCCCCAGCATTTT	CASSLTGKVFPQHF
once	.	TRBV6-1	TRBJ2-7	TGTGCCAGCAGTGAATTTTCCAGGGTAAGGGACGAGCAGTACTTC	CASSEFSRVRDEQYF
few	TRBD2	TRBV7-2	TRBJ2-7	TGTGCCAGCAGCCCGACTAGCGGGAACTCGGGCGAGCAGTACTTC	CASSPTSGNSGEQYF
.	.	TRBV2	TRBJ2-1	TGTGCCAGCAGTGAAGTCAGGATATACAATGAGCAGTTCTTC	CASSEVRIYNEQFF
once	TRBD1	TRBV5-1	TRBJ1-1	TGCGCCAGCAGCTTGCATACAGGGGATATGAACACTGAAGCTTTCTTT	CASSLHTGDMNTEAFF
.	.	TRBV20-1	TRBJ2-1	TGCAGCGGAGAAGGTGGCAATGAGCAGTTCTTC	CSGEGGNEQFF
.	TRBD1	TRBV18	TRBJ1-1	TGTGCCAGCTCACCGATAGGGGGCGGAATGGACACTGAAGCTTTCTTT	CASSPIGGGMDTEAFF
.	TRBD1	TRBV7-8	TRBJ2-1	TGTGCCAGCAGCTCCTCCCCCACCGGAGGACAGGGTCTAGAAAATGAGCAGTTCTTC	CASSSSPTGGQGLENEQFF
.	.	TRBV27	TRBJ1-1	TGTGCCAGCAGCCCCCGTCTACCCATTAACACTGAAGCTTTCTTT	CASSPRLPINTEAFF
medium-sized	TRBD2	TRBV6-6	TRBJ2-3	TGTGCCAGCAGTAGGGACTACCTGAAGGGCCCAGATACGCAGTATTTT	CASSRDYLKGPDTQYF
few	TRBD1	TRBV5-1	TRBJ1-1	TGCGCCAGCAGCAGAAAAATGGGACAGGGGAACACTGAAGCTTTCTTT	CASSRKMGQGNTEAFF
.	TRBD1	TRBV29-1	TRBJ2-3	TGCAGCGCTGCAGGGGGCGGGGATACGCAGTATTTT	CSAAGGGDTQYF
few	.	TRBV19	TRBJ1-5	TGTGCCAGTAGTATTAGGGGCACTAGCAATCAGCCCCAGCATTTT	CASSIRGTSNQPQHF
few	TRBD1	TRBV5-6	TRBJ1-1	TGTGCCAGCAGTCTGACCGGGACAGCGAACACTGAAGCTTTCTTT	CASSLTGTANTEAFF
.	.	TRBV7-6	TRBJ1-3	TGTGCCAGCAGCTTAAGGACAGATGGAAACACCATATATTTT	CASSLRTDGNTIYF
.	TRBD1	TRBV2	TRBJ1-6	TGTGCCAGCACCTCCGGGACAGGGGATTCACCCCTCCACTTT	CASTSGTGDSPLHF
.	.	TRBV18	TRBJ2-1	TGTGCCAGCTCTTCGGACACCGAATCAGAGCAGTTCTTC	CASSSDTESEQFF
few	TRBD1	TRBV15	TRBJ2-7	TGTGCCACCAGCAGAGGTCAGGGGGTCCGGGAGCAGTACTTC	CATSRGQGVREQYF
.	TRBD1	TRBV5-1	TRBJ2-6	TGCGCCAGCCGGGACAGATCCTCTGGGGCCGACGTCCTGACTTTC	CASRDRSSGADVLTF
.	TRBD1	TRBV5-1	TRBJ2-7	TGCGCCAGCAGCGTTACCGGGACAGGAACCTACGAGCAGTACTTC	CASSVTGTGTYEQYF
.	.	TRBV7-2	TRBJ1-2	TGTGCCAGCAGCTTAGGTCCAGGGGAGATTAATGGCTACACCTTC	CASSLGPGEINGYTF
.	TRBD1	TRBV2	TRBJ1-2	TGTGCCAGCAGGGGGACAGGGGGTGGCTACACCTTC	CASRGTGGGYTF
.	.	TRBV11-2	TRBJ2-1	TGTGCCAGCAGCTCTCCTTACAATGAGCAGTTCTTC	CASSSPYNEQFF
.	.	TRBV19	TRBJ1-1	TGTGCCAGTAGGGACCGGGAGCCTGAAGCTTTCTTT	CASRDREPEAFF
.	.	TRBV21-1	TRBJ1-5	TGTGCCCGCACCCGGATCCTACCCAGGGGCCTCGATCAGCCCCAGCATTTT	CARTRILPRGLDQPQHF
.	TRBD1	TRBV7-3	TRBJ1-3	TGTGCCAGCAGGACACGACAGGGGGCGATCGGAAACACCATATATTTT	CASRTRQGAIGNTIYF
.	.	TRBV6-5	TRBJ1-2	TGTGCCAGCAGTTACCCAGGGCGGTATGGCTACACCTTC	CASSYPGRYGYTF
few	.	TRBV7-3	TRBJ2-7	TGTGCCAGCAGCTTAACAGGGGGAAGGGACGAGCAGTACTTC	CASSLTGGRDEQYF
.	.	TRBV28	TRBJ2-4	TGTGCCAGCAGCTGGGGTGGACAACCCCAGGGGTTC	CASSWGGQPQGF
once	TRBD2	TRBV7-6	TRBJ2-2	TGTGCCAGCAGCTTAGGACTAGCGGAAGGCGGGGAGCTGTTTTTT	CASSLGLAEGGELFF
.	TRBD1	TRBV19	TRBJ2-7	TGTGCCAGTAGTCCGACAGGGCTTACTCACGAGCAGTACTTC	CASSPTGLTHEQYF
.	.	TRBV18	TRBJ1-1	TGTGCCAGCTCACCACGCCAGGGTGACACTGAAGCTTTCTTT	CASSPRQGDTEAFF
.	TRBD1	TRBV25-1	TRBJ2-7	TGTGCCACTCTCCGTGACAGGGGCTACGAGCAGTACTTC	CATLRDRGYEQYF
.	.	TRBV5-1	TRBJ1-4	TGCGCCAGCAACTCCGGGAACCTTAATGAAAAACTGTTTTTT	CASNSGNLNEKLFF
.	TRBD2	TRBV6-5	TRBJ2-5	TGTGCCAGCAGTTCCGGGGGGGCCCTTCGACAGACCCAGTACTTC	CASSSGGALRQTQYF
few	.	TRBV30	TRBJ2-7	TGTGCCTGGAGTGTAGTCAGGGAGGCCGAGCAGTACTTC	CAWSVVREAEQYF
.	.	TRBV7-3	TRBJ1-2	TGTGCCAGCAGCTTGGGAGGGCTCTATGGCTACACCTTC	CASSLGGLYGYTF
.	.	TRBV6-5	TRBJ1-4	TGTGCCAGCGGGGCCTGGGCAACTAATGAAAAACTGTTTTTT	CASGAWATNEKLFF
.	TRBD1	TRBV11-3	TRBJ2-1	TGTGCCAGCAGCCACGGACAGGGCTCCTACAATGAGCAGTTCTTC	CASSHGQGSYNEQFF
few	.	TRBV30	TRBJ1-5	TGTGCCTGGAGTGATTATAGCAATCAGCCCCAGCATTTT	CAWSDYSNQPQHF
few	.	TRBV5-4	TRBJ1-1	TGTGCCAGCAGTAGGCGGTCCTTGAACACTGAAGCTTTCTTT	CASSRRSLNTEAFF